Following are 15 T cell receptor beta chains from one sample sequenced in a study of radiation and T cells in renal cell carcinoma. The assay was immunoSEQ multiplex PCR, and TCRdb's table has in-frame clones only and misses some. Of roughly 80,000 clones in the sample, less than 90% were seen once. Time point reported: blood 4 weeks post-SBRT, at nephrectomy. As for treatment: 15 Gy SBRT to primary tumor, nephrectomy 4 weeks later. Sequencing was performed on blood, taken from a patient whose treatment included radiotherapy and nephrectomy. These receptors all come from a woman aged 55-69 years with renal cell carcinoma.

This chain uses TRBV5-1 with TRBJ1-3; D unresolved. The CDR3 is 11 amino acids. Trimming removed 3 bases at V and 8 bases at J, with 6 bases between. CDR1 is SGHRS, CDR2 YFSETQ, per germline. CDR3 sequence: CASSSDYTIYF. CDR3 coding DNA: TGCGCCAGCAGCTCCGACTACACCATATATTTT.

The CDR3 here is CSVWTGVGDSPLHF. The CDR3 DNA sequence: TGCAGCGTCTGGACAGGGGTGGGAGATTCACCCCTCCACTTT. The rearrangement joins TRBV29-1 to TRBJ1-6, with 9 bases that match TRBD1. V lost 6 bases and J lost 8; bases outside the gene matches: 8. This CDR3 is 14 amino acids long. From germline, CDR1 is SQVTM and CDR2 ANQGSEA.

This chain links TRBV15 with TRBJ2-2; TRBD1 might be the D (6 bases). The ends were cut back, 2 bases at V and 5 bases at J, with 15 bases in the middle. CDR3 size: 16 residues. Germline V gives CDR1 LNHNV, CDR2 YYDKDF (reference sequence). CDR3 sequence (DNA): TGTGCCACCAGCAGACTTGACAGGCTGGAGACCGGGGAGCTGTTTTTT. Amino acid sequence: CATSRLDRLETGELFF.

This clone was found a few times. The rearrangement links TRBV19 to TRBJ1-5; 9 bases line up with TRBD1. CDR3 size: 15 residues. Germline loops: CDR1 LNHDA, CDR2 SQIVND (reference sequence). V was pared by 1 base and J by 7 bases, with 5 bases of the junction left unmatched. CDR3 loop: CASSIAGQGGQPQHF. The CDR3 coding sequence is TGTGCCAGTAGTATAGCGGGACAGGGTGGACAGCCCCAGCATTTT.

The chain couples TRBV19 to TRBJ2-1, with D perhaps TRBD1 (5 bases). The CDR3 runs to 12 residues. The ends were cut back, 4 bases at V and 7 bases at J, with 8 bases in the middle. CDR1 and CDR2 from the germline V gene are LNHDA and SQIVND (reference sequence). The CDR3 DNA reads TGTGCCAGTAGTACCACAGGAAATGAGCAGTTCTTC. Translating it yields CASSTTGNEQFF.

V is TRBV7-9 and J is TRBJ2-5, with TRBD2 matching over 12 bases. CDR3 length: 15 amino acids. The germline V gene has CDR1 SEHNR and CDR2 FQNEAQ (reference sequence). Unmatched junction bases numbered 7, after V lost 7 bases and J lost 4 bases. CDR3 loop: CASTKVTSGGETQYF. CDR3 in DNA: TGTGCCAGCACCAAGGTGACTAGCGGGGGAGAGACCCAGTACTTC.

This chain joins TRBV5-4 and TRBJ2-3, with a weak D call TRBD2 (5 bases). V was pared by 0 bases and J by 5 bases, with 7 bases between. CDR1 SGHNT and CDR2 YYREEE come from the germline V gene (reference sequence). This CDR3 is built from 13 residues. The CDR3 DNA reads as TGTGCCAGCAGCTTGGCTCGGGAAGATACGCAGTATTTT. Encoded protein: CASSLAREDTQYF.

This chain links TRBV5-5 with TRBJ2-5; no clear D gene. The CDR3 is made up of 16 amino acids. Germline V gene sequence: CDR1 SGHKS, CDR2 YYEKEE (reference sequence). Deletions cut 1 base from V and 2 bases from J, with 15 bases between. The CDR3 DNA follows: TGTGCCAGCAGCTTGATCCCAGGTGTCCTTCAAGAGACCCAGTACTTC. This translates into CASSLIPGVLQETQYF.

CDR3 coding DNA: TGTGCCAGCAGTTTAGGCGGGAGGCCTTATGAGCAGTTCTTC. Protein product: CASSLGGRPYEQFF. The V call is TRBV28, the J call TRBJ2-1, with TRBD2 matching over 8 bases. This CDR3 contains 14 residues. Germline lookup yields CDR1 MDHEN and CDR2 SYDVKM. The V segment lost 2 bases and the J segment 8 bases; nucleotides outside the gene matches: 5.

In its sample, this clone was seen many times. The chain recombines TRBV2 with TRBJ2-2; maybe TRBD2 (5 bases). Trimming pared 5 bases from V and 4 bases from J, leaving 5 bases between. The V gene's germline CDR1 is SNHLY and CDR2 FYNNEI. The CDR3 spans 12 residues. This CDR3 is CASSRGTGELFF. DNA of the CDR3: TGTGCCAGCAGTCGGGGCACCGGGGAGCTGTTTTTT.

As DNA, the CDR3 is TGTGCCAGCGCCGGTGGCGGGAGATGGGAGACCCAGTACTTC. Translation: CASAGGGRWETQYF. J is TRBJ2-5 and V is TRBV11-2; TRBD2 matches 7 bases. The CDR3 runs 14 residues. J lost 5 bases, V lost 8 bases, and 11 bases had no gene match. Germline CDR1 and CDR2: SGHAT and FQNNGV.

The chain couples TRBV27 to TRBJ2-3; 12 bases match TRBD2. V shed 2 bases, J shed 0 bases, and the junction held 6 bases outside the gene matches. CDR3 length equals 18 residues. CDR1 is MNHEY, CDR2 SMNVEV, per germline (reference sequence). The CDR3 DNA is TGTGCCAGCAGTTTACGGGCTAGCGGGGGGGCTAGCACAGATACGCAGTATTTT. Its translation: CASSLRASGGASTDTQYF.

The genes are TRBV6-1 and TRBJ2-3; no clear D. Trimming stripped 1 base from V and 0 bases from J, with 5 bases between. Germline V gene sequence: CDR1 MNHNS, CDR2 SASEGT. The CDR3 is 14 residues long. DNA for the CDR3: TGTGCCAGCAGTGAAGTTTGGAGCACAGATACGCAGTATTTT. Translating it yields CASSEVWSTDTQYF.

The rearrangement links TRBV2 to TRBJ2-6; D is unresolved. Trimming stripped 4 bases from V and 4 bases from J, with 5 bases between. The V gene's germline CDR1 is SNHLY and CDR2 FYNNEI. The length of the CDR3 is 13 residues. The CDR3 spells CASSARGANVLTF. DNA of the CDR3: TGTGCCAGCAGTGCGAGGGGGGCCAACGTCCTGACTTTC.

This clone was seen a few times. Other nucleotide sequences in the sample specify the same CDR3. CDR3 loop: CASSPKQSNQPQHF. In DNA form, the CDR3 reads TGTGCCAGCTCACCAAAACAGAGCAATCAGCCCCAGCATTTT. The genes are TRBV18 and TRBJ1-5; no clear D. Trimming took off 2 bases at V and 1 base at J, with 6 bases between the two ends. CDR1 and CDR2 (germline): KGHSH, LQKENI. CDR3 length: 14 amino acids.